The rows below give T cell receptor beta chains drawn from one sample of a study of T cell responses to AZD1222 COVID-19 vaccine. The repertoire was sequenced with immunoSEQ multiplex PCR; TCRdb's copy has only in-frame clones and lacks some. The table records roughly 120,000 clones, around 87% of them present only once. The source was peripheral blood, collected 28 days after the second AZD1222 dose. The receptors stem from an adult who received the AZD1222 COVID-19 vaccine. Each CDR3 is given with its conserved first and last residue. The order of the fields is V gene, D gene, J gene, clone size, CDR3 DNA, CDR3 protein. D genes are given only for firm matches. Not every row has a clone size; where given, it reads once, few, many or a size class.

v_gene: TRBV5-5; d_gene: NA; j_gene: TRBJ2-1; abundance: NA; CDR3nt: TGTGCCAGCAGCTTTGACCCAAGCTCCTACAATGAGCAGTTCTTC; CDR3aa: CASSFDPSSYNEQFF
v_gene: TRBV19; d_gene: NA; j_gene: TRBJ1-4; abundance: NA; CDR3nt: TGTGCCAGTACGAGGGGGACGACCAATATTGAAAAACTGTTTTTT; CDR3aa: CASTRGTTNIEKLFF
v_gene: TRBV19; d_gene: NA; j_gene: TRBJ2-1; abundance: NA; CDR3nt: TGTGCCAGTAGCCCGTATTTGGGGGCGCGGAATGAGCAGTTCTTC; CDR3aa: CASSPYLGARNEQFF
v_gene: TRBV6-5; d_gene: NA; j_gene: TRBJ1-3; abundance: NA; CDR3nt: TGTGCCAGCAGTTACTCCGGCAGCAGCTCTGGAAACACCATATATTTT; CDR3aa: CASSYSGSSSGNTIYF
v_gene: TRBV7-2; d_gene: NA; j_gene: TRBJ2-7; abundance: once; CDR3nt: TGTGCCAGCAACTATGACCAGGCCCTCTCCTACGAGCAGTACTTC; CDR3aa: CASNYDQALSYEQYF
v_gene: TRBV6-1; d_gene: NA; j_gene: TRBJ1-2; abundance: NA; CDR3nt: TGTGCCAGCAGTGAAGGACCGACTTGGTACGGCTACACCTTC; CDR3aa: CASSEGPTWYGYTF
v_gene: TRBV4-3; d_gene: NA; j_gene: TRBJ1-2; abundance: once; CDR3nt: TGCGCCAGCAGCCAAGACACAGGGATTTCTAACTATGGCTACACCTTC; CDR3aa: CASSQDTGISNYGYTF
v_gene: TRBV19; d_gene: NA; j_gene: TRBJ1-5; abundance: few; CDR3nt: TGTGCCAGTACCCCGGGGAGGTTTAGCAATCAGCCCCAGCATTTT; CDR3aa: CASTPGRFSNQPQHF
v_gene: TRBV6-5; d_gene: TRBD1; j_gene: TRBJ1-1; abundance: few; CDR3nt: TGTGCCAGCAGCCCGGGACAGGGCGGTTTCTTT; CDR3aa: CASSPGQGGFF
v_gene: TRBV7-9; d_gene: NA; j_gene: TRBJ1-2; abundance: NA; CDR3nt: TGTGCCAGCAGCTTTTTAGGGTACGGGAGAGCTAACTATGGCTACACCTTC; CDR3aa: CASSFLGYGRANYGYTF
v_gene: TRBV5-1; d_gene: TRBD1; j_gene: TRBJ1-2; abundance: NA; CDR3nt: TGCGCCAGCAGGCCACCGGGACAGGAAAACTATGGCTACACCTTC; CDR3aa: CASRPPGQENYGYTF
v_gene: TRBV4-1; d_gene: NA; j_gene: TRBJ1-2; abundance: NA; CDR3nt: TGCGCCAGCAGCCAAGATCCGGCCGGGGGGAGCTATGGCTACACCTTC; CDR3aa: CASSQDPAGGSYGYTF
v_gene: TRBV9; d_gene: NA; j_gene: TRBJ1-2; abundance: NA; CDR3nt: TGTGCCAGCAGCGACCCAGGCGGGTTTGGCTACACCTTC; CDR3aa: CASSDPGGFGYTF
v_gene: TRBV5-1; d_gene: NA; j_gene: TRBJ2-5; abundance: few; CDR3nt: TGCGCCAGCAGCCCCGGAGAGACCCAGTACTTC; CDR3aa: CASSPGETQYF
v_gene: TRBV7-9; d_gene: NA; j_gene: TRBJ1-1; abundance: NA; CDR3nt: TGTGCCAGCAGCTTGGGGACCGGGGAAGCTTTCTTT; CDR3aa: CASSLGTGEAFF
v_gene: TRBV5-8; d_gene: TRBD1; j_gene: TRBJ1-1; abundance: NA; CDR3nt: TGTGCCAGCAACACGAACAGGGGGGCTGAAGCTTTCTTT; CDR3aa: CASNTNRGAEAFF
v_gene: TRBV18; d_gene: NA; j_gene: TRBJ2-7; abundance: NA; CDR3nt: TGTGCCAGCTCACCGTCTAGCAAGGCCTCCTACGAGCAGTACTTC; CDR3aa: CASSPSSKASYEQYF
v_gene: TRBV6-1; d_gene: NA; j_gene: TRBJ2-1; abundance: NA; CDR3nt: TGTGCCAGCAGTGAAGCGTTAGGGGGGAATGAGCAGTTCTTC; CDR3aa: CASSEALGGNEQFF
v_gene: TRBV10-3; d_gene: NA; j_gene: TRBJ2-3; abundance: NA; CDR3nt: TGTGCCACCAAAGGGGGTTGGTTTAAAGATACGCAGTATTTT; CDR3aa: CATKGGWFKDTQYF
v_gene: TRBV7-2; d_gene: NA; j_gene: TRBJ2-7; abundance: NA; CDR3nt: TGTGCCAGCAGCTTAGGTCCAGGACCCTACGAGCAGTACTTC; CDR3aa: CASSLGPGPYEQYF
v_gene: TRBV19; d_gene: NA; j_gene: TRBJ2-6; abundance: once; CDR3nt: TGTGCCAGTAGCGAGGTGGGGGCCAACGTCCTGACTTTC; CDR3aa: CASSEVGANVLTF
v_gene: TRBV7-6; d_gene: TRBD1; j_gene: TRBJ1-2; abundance: NA; CDR3nt: TGTGCCAGCAGTCGACAGGGATTCGGCGGCTACACCTTC; CDR3aa: CASSRQGFGGYTF
v_gene: TRBV7-2; d_gene: NA; j_gene: TRBJ1-1; abundance: NA; CDR3nt: TGTGCCAGCAGCTGGGCCGCGAACACTGAAGCTTTCTTT; CDR3aa: CASSWAANTEAFF
v_gene: TRBV15; d_gene: TRBD1; j_gene: TRBJ1-2; abundance: NA; CDR3nt: TGTGCCACCAGCAGAGATCTCCGGCAGGGGGGAGGCTACACCTTC; CDR3aa: CATSRDLRQGGGYTF
v_gene: TRBV28; d_gene: TRBD1; j_gene: TRBJ1-5; abundance: NA; CDR3nt: TGTGCCAGCAGTTTATTTGGACAGGGGGCGACGAGCAATCAGCCCCAGCATTTT; CDR3aa: CASSLFGQGATSNQPQHF
v_gene: TRBV5-1; d_gene: NA; j_gene: TRBJ1-1; abundance: NA; CDR3nt: TGCGCCAGCAGCCCGTGGGGGGCGGCCAACGCTTTCTTT; CDR3aa: CASSPWGAANAFF
v_gene: TRBV30; d_gene: NA; j_gene: TRBJ1-4; abundance: once; CDR3nt: TGTGCCTGCTTCTTTAATGAAAAACTGTTTTTT; CDR3aa: CACFFNEKLFF